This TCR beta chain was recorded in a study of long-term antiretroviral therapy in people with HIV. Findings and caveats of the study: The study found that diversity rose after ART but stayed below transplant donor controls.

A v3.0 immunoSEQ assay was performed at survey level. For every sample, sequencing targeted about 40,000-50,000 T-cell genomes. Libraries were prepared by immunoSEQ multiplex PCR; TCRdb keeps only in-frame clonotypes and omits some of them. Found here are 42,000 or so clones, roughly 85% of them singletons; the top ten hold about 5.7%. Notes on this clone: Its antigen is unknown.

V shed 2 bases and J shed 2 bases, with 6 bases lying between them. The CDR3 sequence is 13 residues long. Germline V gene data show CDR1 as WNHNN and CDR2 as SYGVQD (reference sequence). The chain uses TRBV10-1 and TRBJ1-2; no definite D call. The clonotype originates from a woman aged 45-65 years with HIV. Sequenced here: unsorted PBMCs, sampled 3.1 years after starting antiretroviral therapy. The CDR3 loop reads CASSEKPNYGYTF. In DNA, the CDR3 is TGCGCCAGCAGTGAGAAGCCAAACTATGGCTACACCTTC.